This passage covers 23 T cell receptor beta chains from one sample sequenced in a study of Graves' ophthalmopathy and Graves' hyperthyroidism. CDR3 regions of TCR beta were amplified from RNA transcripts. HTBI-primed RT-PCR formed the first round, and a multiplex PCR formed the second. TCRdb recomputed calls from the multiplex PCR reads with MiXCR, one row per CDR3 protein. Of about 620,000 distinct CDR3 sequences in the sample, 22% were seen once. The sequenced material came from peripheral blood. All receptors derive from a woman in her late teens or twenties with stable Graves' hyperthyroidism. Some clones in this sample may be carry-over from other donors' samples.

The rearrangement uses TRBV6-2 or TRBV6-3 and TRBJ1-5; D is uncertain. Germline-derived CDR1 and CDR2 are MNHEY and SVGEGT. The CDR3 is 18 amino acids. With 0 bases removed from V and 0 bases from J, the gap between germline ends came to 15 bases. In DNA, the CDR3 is TGTGCCAGCAGTTACTCGAAGAGAGGCTTCTATAGCAATCAGCCCCAGCATTTT. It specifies CASSYSKRGFYSNQPQHF.

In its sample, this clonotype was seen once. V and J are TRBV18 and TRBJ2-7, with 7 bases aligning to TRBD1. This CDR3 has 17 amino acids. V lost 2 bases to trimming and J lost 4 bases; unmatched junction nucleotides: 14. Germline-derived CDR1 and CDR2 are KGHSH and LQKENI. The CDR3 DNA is TGTGCCAGCTCACCATATACGACAGGGATTGGGGGTTACGAGCAGTACTTC. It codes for CASSPYTTGIGGYEQYF.

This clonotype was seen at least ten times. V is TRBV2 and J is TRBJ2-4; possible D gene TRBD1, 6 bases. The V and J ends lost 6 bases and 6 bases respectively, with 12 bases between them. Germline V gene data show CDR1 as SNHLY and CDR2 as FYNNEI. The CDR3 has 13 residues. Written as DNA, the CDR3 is TGTGCCAGCAGCCGGGACATTACAAACATTCAGTACTTC. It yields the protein CASSRDITNIQYF.

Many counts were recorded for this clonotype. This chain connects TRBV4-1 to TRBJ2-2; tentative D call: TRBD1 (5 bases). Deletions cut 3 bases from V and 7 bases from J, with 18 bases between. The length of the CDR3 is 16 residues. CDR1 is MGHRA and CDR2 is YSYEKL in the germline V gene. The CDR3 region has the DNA TGCGCCAGCAGCCACACGTTCGGACCCCAGGGCGGGGAGCTGTTTTTT. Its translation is CASSHTFGPQGGELFF.

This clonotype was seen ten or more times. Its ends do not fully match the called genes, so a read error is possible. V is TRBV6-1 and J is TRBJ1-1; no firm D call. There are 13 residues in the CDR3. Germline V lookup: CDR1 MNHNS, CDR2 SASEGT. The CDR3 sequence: CASSNTENTEASF. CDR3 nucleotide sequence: TGTGCCAGCAGCAATACAGAGAACACTGAAGCTTCCTTT.

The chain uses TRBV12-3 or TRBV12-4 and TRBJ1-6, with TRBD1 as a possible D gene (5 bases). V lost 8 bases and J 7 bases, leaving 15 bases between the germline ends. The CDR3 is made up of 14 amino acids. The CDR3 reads CASGMGQGNSPLHF. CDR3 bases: TGTGCCAGCGGCATGGGCCAGGGAAATTCACCCCTCCACTTT.

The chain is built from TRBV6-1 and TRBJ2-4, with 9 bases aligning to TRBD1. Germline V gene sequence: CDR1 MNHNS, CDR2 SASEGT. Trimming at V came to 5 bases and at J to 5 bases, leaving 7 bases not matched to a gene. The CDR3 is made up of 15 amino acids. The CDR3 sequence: CASSRLGDRENIQYF. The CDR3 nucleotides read TGTGCCAGCAGTCGGCTTGGGGACAGGGAAAACATTCAGTACTTC.

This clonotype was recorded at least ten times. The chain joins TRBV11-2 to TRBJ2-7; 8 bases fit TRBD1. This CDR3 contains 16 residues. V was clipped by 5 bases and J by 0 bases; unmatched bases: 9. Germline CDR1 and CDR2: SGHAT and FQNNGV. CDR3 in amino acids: CASSRTRTGLSYEQYF. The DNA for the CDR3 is TGTGCCAGCAGCCGAACCCGGACAGGGCTCTCCTACGAGCAGTACTTC.

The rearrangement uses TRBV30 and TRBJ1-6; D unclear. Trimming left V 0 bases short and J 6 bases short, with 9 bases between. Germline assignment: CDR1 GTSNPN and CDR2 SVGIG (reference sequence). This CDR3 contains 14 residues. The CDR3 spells CAWSVLVFNSPLHF. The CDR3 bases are TGTGCCTGGAGTGTATTGGTTTTTAATTCACCCCTCCACTTT.

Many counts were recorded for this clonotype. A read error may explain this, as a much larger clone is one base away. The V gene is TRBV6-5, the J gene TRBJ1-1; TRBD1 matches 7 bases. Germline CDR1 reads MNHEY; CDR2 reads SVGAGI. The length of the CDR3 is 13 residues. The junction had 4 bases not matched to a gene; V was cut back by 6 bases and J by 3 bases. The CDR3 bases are TGTGCCAGCAGGCCGGGACAGTACACTGAAGCTTTCTTT. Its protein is CASRPGQYTEAFF.

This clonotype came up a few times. Here the CDR3 reads CASTVAGADEQYF. CDR3 coding DNA: TGTGCCAGCACCGTGGCGGGGGCCGACGAGCAGTACTTC. The rearrangement uses TRBV12-3 or TRBV12-4 and TRBJ2-7, with D possibly being TRBD2 (7 bases). The CDR3 sequence is 13 residues long. Trimming removed 7 bases from V and 5 bases from J, with 15 bases in between.

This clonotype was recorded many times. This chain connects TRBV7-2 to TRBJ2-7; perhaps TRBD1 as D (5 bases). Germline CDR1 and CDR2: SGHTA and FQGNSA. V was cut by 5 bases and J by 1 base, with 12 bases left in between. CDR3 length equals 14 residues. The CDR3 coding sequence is TGTGCCAGCAGCACCACTAAGGGGTCCTACGAGCAGTACTTC. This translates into CASSTTKGSYEQYF.

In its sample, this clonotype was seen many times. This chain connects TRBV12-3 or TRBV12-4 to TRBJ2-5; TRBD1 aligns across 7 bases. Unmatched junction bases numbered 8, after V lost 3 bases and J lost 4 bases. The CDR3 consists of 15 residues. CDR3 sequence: CASSFKTGPGETQYF. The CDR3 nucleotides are TGTGCCAGCAGTTTTAAGACAGGGCCGGGAGAGACCCAGTACTTC.

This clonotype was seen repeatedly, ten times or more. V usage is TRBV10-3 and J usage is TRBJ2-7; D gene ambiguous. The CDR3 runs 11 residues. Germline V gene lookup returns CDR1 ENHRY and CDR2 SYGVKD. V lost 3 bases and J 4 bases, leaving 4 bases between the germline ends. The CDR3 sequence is CAISDLYEQYF. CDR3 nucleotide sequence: TGTGCCATCAGTGATCTGTACGAGCAGTACTTC.

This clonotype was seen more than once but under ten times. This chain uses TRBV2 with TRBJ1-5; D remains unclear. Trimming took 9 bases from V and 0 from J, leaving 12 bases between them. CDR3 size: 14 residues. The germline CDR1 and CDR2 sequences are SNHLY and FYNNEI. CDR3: CASSGSHSNQPQHF. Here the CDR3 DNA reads TGTGCCAGTTCGGGCAGCCATAGCAATCAGCCCCAGCATTTT.

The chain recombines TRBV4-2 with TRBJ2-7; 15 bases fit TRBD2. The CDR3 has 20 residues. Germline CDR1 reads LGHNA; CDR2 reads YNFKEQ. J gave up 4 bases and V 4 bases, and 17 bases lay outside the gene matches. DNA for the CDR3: TGTGCCAGCAGCCCACCCGCCTCCGGGACTAGCGGGGGGCCTTGGTACGAGCAGTACTTC. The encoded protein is CASSPPASGTSGGPWYEQYF.

CDR3 amino acids: CASRQYYEQYF. DNA of the CDR3: TGTGCCAGCCGTCAGTATTACGAGCAGTACTTC. The J gene is TRBJ2-7, the V gene TRBV28; D not resolved. CDR1 and CDR2 (germline): MDHEN, SYDVKM. V shed 8 bases and J shed 4 bases, with 9 bases lying between them. CDR3 size: 11 residues.

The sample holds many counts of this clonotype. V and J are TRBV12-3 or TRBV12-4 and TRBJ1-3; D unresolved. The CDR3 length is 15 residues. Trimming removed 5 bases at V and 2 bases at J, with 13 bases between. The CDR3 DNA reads TGTGCCAGCAGTGCCCTGACCGGGACTGGAAACACCATATATTTT. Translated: CASSALTGTGNTIYF.

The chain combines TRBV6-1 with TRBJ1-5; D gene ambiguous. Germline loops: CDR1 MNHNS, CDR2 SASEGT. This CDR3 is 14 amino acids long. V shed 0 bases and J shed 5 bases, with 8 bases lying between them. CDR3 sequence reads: CASSEAPEYQPQHF. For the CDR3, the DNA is TGTGCCAGCAGTGAAGCGCCGGAATATCAGCCCCAGCATTTT.

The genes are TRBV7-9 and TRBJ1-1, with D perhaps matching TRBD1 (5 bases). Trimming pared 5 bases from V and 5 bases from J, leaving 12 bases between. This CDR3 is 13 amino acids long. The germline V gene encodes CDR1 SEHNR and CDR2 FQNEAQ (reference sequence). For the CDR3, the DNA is TGTGCCAGCAGCCCACAGGCTGTTACTGAAGCTTTCTTT. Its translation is CASSPQAVTEAFF. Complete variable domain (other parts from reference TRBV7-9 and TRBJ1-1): DTGVSQNPRHKITKRGQNVTFRCDPISEHNRLYWYRQTLGQGPEFLTYFQNEAQLEKSRLLSDRFSAERPKGSFSTLEIQRTEQGDSAMYLCASSPQAVTEAFFGQGTRLTVV.

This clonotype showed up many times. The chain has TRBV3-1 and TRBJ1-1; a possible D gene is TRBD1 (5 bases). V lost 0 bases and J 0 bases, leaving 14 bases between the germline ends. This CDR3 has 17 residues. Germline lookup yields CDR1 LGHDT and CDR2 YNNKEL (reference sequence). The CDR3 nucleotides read TGTGCCAGCAGCCAAGATCCATTGGGGGGGATGAACACTGAAGCTTTCTTT. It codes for CASSQDPLGGMNTEAFF.

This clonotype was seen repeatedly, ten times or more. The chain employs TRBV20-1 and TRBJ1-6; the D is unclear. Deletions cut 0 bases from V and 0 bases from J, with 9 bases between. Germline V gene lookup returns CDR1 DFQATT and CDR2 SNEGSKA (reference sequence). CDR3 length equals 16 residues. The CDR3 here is CSARDGKSSYNSPLHF. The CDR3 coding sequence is TGCAGTGCTAGAGATGGAAAGAGCTCCTATAATTCACCCCTCCACTTT.

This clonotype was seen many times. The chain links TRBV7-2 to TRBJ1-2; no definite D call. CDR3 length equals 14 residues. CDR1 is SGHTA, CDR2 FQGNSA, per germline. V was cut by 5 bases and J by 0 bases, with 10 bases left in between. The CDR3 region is CASSGLQPNYGYTF. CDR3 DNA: TGTGCCAGCAGCGGACTGCAACCTAACTATGGCTACACCTTC.